The 30 T cell receptor beta chains reported below all come from one sample, sequenced in a study of blood T cell repertoires in COVID-19. Sequencing was performed with immunoSEQ multiplex PCR; in TCRdb, only in-frame clones are kept and a portion is missing. The repertoire consists of under 350,000 clones, with around 82% occurring once and the leading ten covering roughly 9.4%. Sequencing was done on a sample of peripheral blood. Every receptor here comes from a woman aged 45 to 65 who had recovered from COVID-19.

The CDR3 region has the DNA TGTGCCAGCAGTTACCCCCTGAGCTATGACACTGAAGCTTTCTTT. It translates to CASSYPLSYDTEAFF. The rearrangement uses TRBV6-5 and TRBJ1-1; D unclear. Germline V gives CDR1 MNHEY, CDR2 SVGAGI. The CDR3 sequence is 15 residues long. Trimming left V 2 bases short and J 3 bases short, with 13 bases between.

The V and J genes are TRBV30 and TRBJ1-4, with no clear D. Germline V gene lookup returns CDR1 GTSNPN and CDR2 SVGIG (reference sequence). Deletions cut 3 bases from V and 6 bases from J, with 11 bases between. The CDR3 loop spans 13 amino acids. The CDR3 loop reads CAWSVQDYEKLFF. The CDR3 bases are TGTGCCTGGAGCGTGCAGGACTATGAAAAACTGTTTTTT.

The chain recombines TRBV19 with TRBJ2-5; 10 positions match TRBD2. Germline lookup yields CDR1 LNHDA and CDR2 SQIVND (reference sequence). This CDR3 is built from 16 residues. With V trimmed by 4 bases and J by 2 bases, 7 bases remained unmatched. The CDR3 sequence is CASSRSVAGGQETQYF. The CDR3, as DNA: TGTGCCAGTAGTAGGTCCGTAGCGGGGGGACAAGAGACCCAGTACTTC.

The rearrangement links TRBV12-3 or TRBV12-4 to TRBJ2-2; tentatively, D is TRBD2 (5 bases). The CDR3 extends over 11 amino acids. V lost 6 bases and J lost 6, with 5 bases in between. This chain's CDR3 is CASRRAGELFF. The CDR3 DNA sequence: TGTGCCAGCAGGAGGGCCGGGGAGCTGTTTTTT.

In the case of this clone: Other DNA sequences in the same sample also yield this CDR3. This chain links TRBV5-1 with TRBJ2-7; D unresolved. The length of the CDR3 is 12 residues. The V gene lost 3 bases and the J gene lost 6 bases, with 10 bases spanning the gap. Germline CDR1 SGHRS, CDR2 YFSETQ. Written as DNA, the CDR3 is TGCGCCAGCAGCTCCTCCGGTGGCGAGCAGTACTTC. Its protein product is CASSSSGGEQYF.

This clone has only a few counts. This chain joins TRBV5-1 and TRBJ2-6; D is unresolved. V lost 4 bases to trimming and J lost 0 bases, with 11 bases between them. Germline V gene sequence: CDR1 SGHRS, CDR2 YFSETQ. This CDR3 is 16 amino acids long. CDR3 nucleotides: TGCGCCAGCAGCGCTAGAGTAAGCTCTGGGGCCAACGTCCTGACTTTC. This gives the protein CASSARVSSGANVLTF. Full variable domain (remainder filled in from reference TRBV5-1 and TRBJ2-6): KAGVTQTPRYLIKTRGQQVTLSCSPISGHRSVSWYQQTPGQGLQFLFEYFSETQRNKGNFPGRFSGRQFSNSRSEMNVSTLELGDSALYLCASSARVSSGANVLTFGAGSRLTVL.

The chain links TRBV6-1 to TRBJ1-2; 8 bases match TRBD1. V lost 3 bases and J lost 6; bases outside the gene matches: 3. This CDR3 region has 13 residues. The germline CDR1 and CDR2 sequences are MNHNS and SASEGT. CDR3 region: CASSETGDDGYTF. The CDR3 bases are TGTGCCAGCAGTGAGACAGGGGACGATGGCTACACCTTC.

V gene TRBV5-8 combines with J gene TRBJ1-4; 7 nucleotides match TRBD1. CDR1 SGHTS and CDR2 YDEGEE come from the germline V gene. The J segment lost 4 bases and the V segment lost 5 bases, leaving 8 bases of the junction unmatched. CDR3 length: 15 amino acids. This CDR3 reads CASRARGLGNEKLFF. In DNA form, the CDR3 reads TGTGCCAGCAGAGCTAGGGGGCTGGGTAATGAAAAACTGTTTTTT.

The V and J genes are TRBV15 and TRBJ1-2; 8 positions agree with TRBD1. The V and J ends lost 1 base and 12 bases, in that order; junction bases with no gene match: 13. The CDR3 is made up of 15 amino acids. From germline, CDR1 is LNHNV and CDR2 YYDKDF (reference sequence). As DNA, the CDR3 is TGTGCCACCAGCAGAGCGGGCAAGCCAGGGGGCGTGCACACCTTC. Its translation is CATSRAGKPGGVHTF.

This clone was counted only a few times. This rearrangement joins TRBV19 to TRBJ2-7, with TRBD2 matching 9 bases. With 5 bases clipped from V and 2 bases from J, the junction kept 4 bases outside the gene matches. This CDR3 region has 14 residues. Per the germline V gene, CDR1 is LNHDA and CDR2 is SQIVND (reference sequence). Here the CDR3 reads CASSRLADPYEQYF. Here the CDR3 DNA reads TGTGCCAGTAGTCGACTAGCGGATCCCTACGAGCAGTACTTC.

The chain links TRBV4-2 to TRBJ2-5, with TRBD1 matching over 8 bases. Germline V CDR1 and CDR2: LGHNA, YNFKEQ. With V trimmed by 2 bases and J by 5 bases, 10 bases remained unmatched. The CDR3 runs 16 residues. The CDR3 loop reads CASSQLLAGGWETQYF. In nucleotides, the CDR3 is TGTGCCAGCAGCCAACTTTTAGCAGGGGGCTGGGAGACCCAGTACTTC.

Comment on this clone: The same CDR3 arises from other DNA sequences in this sample as well. The chain employs TRBV2 and TRBJ1-5, with 12 bases matching TRBD1. CDR1 and CDR2 from the germline V gene are SNHLY and FYNNEI. This CDR3 region has 13 residues. V was pared by 6 bases and J by 7 bases, with 1 base of the junction left unmatched. This CDR3 reads CASSGTGGQPQHF. CDR3 nucleotides: TGTGCCAGCAGCGGGACAGGGGGCCAGCCCCAGCATTTT.

The chain uses TRBV29-1 and TRBJ2-1; 11 bases align to TRBD2. V lost 1 base, J lost 8 bases, and 7 bases stayed unmatched. CDR1 is SQVTM, CDR2 ANQGSEA, per germline. The CDR3 has 15 amino acids. The CDR3 sequence is CSVEGPTSGDYEQFF. The CDR3, as DNA: TGCAGCGTTGAAGGCCCGACTAGCGGGGACTATGAGCAGTTCTTC.

This clone appeared a single time. The chain has TRBV9 and TRBJ2-7, with 8 positions matching TRBD1. The CDR3 loop spans 15 amino acids. Losses at the gene ends were 0 bases for V and 2 bases for J; bases not matched to a gene: 4. From germline, CDR1 is SGDLS and CDR2 YYNGEE. The DNA of the CDR3 is TGTGCCAGCAGCGTAGATCAGGGGGCCACCTACGAGCAGTACTTC. Amino acid sequence: CASSVDQGATYEQYF. The full variable domain, rest sourced from reference TRBV9 and TRBJ2-7, is DSGVTQTPKHLITATGQRVTLRCSPRSGDLSVYWYQQSLDQGLQFLIQYYNGEERAKGNILERFSAQQFPDLHSELNLSSLELGDSALYFCASSVDQGATYEQYFGPGTRLTVT.

This clone was found a few times. This CDR3 is CASSSLRGRGDGYTF. The CDR3 DNA follows: TGTGCCAGCAGCTCACTCAGGGGGCGCGGTGATGGCTACACCTTC. V and J are TRBV7-2 and TRBJ1-2; 8 bases align to TRBD1. Looked up from germline, CDR1 is SGHTA and CDR2 is FQGNSA. V lost 4 bases to trimming and J lost 6 bases; unmatched junction nucleotides: 10. CDR3 length equals 15 residues. Full variable domain (outside the CDR3, taken from reference TRBV7-2 and TRBJ1-2): GAGVSQSPSNKVTEKGKDVELRCDPISGHTALYWYRQSLGQGLEFLIYFQGNSAPDKSGLPSDRFSAERTGGSVSTLTIQRTQQEDSAVYLCASSSLRGRGDGYTFGSGTRLTVV.

V is TRBV7-3 and J is TRBJ2-6, with D perhaps matching TRBD1 (5 bases). The V gene lost 3 bases and the J gene lost 4 bases, with 16 bases spanning the gap. Germline CDR1 reads SGHTA; CDR2 reads FQGTGA. The CDR3 loop spans 17 amino acids. The CDR3 sequence: CASSFTTALPGANVLTF. DNA for the CDR3: TGTGCCAGCAGCTTCACGACAGCCTTGCCGGGGGCCAACGTCCTGACTTTC.

The chain joins TRBV6-6 to TRBJ1-2, with D maybe TRBD1 (6 bases). There are 13 residues in the CDR3. V gave up 7 bases and J gave up 5 bases, with 14 bases separating them. CDR1 and CDR2 (germline): MNHNY, SVGAGI (reference sequence). CDR3 sequence: CASTPPQGYGYTF. CDR3 bases: TGTGCCAGCACCCCCCCTCAGGGGTATGGCTACACCTTC.

In its sample, this clone was seen once. The genes are TRBV5-6 and TRBJ1-1; D is ambiguous. CDR1 and CDR2 (germline): SGHDT, YYEEEE. Deletions cut 4 bases from V and 0 bases from J, with 10 bases between. The CDR3 has 14 residues. The chain's CDR3 is CASSPCPVNTEAFF. The CDR3 DNA is TGTGCCAGCAGCCCCTGTCCGGTGAACACTGAAGCTTTCTTT.

The chain recombines TRBV6-2 or TRBV6-3 with TRBJ2-7; 8 nucleotides match TRBD1. With 0 bases clipped from V and 2 bases from J, the junction kept 3 bases outside the gene matches. Germline assignment: CDR1 MNHEY and CDR2 SVGEGT. The CDR3 has 15 amino acids. The CDR3 sequence is CASSYSWTGPYEQYF. DNA of the CDR3: TGTGCCAGCAGTTACTCGTGGACAGGGCCCTACGAGCAGTACTTC.

This sequence joins TRBV19 and TRBJ1-3, with a tentative D call TRBD1 (6 bases). Trimming shortened V by 5 bases and J by 3 bases, and 23 bases separated the two germline ends. The CDR3 has 18 residues. Germline V CDR1 and CDR2: LNHDA, SQIVND (reference sequence). CDR3 coding DNA: TGTGCCAGTAGTTTTCGCTCCGGACAGTCAGAGGGTGGAAACACCATATATTTT. Its translation is CASSFRSGQSEGGNTIYF. The full variable domain, with the rest looked up from reference TRBV19 and TRBJ1-3, is DGGITQSPKYLFRKEGQNVTLSCEQNLNHDAMYWYRQDPGQGLRLIYYSQIVNDFQKGDIAEGYSVSREKKESFPLTVTSAQKNPTAFYLCASSFRSGQSEGGNTIYFGEGSWLTVV.

The gene calls are TRBV6-2 or TRBV6-3 and TRBJ1-2; the D is unclear. V was cut by 0 bases and J by 0 bases, with 11 bases left in between. CDR3 length equals 16 residues. Germline V CDR1 and CDR2: MNHEY, SVGEGT. The CDR3 DNA is TGTGCCAGCAGTTACTCACCACTCCAGGCTAACTATGGCTACACCTTC. Amino acid sequence: CASSYSPLQANYGYTF.

The CDR3 DNA sequence: TGTGCCAGCAGTCCGCGGACAGGGCTAGTCGGCTACACCTTC. Residues: CASSPRTGLVGYTF. The chain joins TRBV27 to TRBJ1-2, with 8 bases fitting TRBD1. Germline V gene lookup returns CDR1 MNHEY and CDR2 SMNVEV (reference sequence). The CDR3 has 14 amino acids. Trimming at V came to 5 bases and at J to 8 bases, leaving 10 bases not matched to a gene.

The chain uses TRBV29-1 and TRBJ1-1; unclear D gene. V was cut by 4 bases and J by 5 bases, with 5 bases left in between. CDR1 and CDR2 from the germline V gene are SQVTM and ANQGSEA. This CDR3 spans 10 amino acids. CDR3 loop: CSVVSTEAFF. The CDR3 bases are TGCAGCGTTGTTTCAACTGAAGCTTTCTTT.

This chain connects TRBV5-5 to TRBJ1-2; possible D gene TRBD1, 6 bases. V shed 1 base and J shed 3 bases, with 13 bases lying between them. This CDR3 contains 15 residues. Looked up from germline, CDR1 is SGHKS and CDR2 is YYEKEE (reference sequence). DNA of the CDR3: TGTGCCAGCAGCTTGTCCAGGGGCGCTCACTATGGCTACACCTTC. This sequence encodes CASSLSRGAHYGYTF.

The chain couples TRBV18 to TRBJ2-4; D perhaps matches TRBD1 (5 bases). Germline CDR1 is KGHSH and CDR2 is LQKENI. V lost 3 bases, J lost 0 bases, and 15 bases lay in between. CDR3 length: 17 amino acids. CDR3 sequence: CASSPADSRLAKNIQYF. The CDR3 DNA is TGTGCCAGCTCACCGGCCGACAGTCGACTAGCCAAAAACATTCAGTACTTC.

The chain joins TRBV7-8 to TRBJ2-1; D may be TRBD1 (5 bases). Germline CDR1 and CDR2: SGHVS and FQNEAQ. Trimming shortened V by 5 bases and J by 9 bases, and 11 bases separated the two germline ends. CDR3 length: 12 amino acids. The CDR3 coding sequence is TGTGCCAGCAGCCAAGGGGTAGGTGAGCAGTTCTTC. Encoded protein: CASSQGVGEQFF. Filled out from reference TRBV7-8 and TRBJ2-1, the complete variable domain reads GAGVSQSPRYKVAKRGQDVALRCDPISGHVSLFWYQQALGQGPEFLTYFQNEAQLDKSGLPSDRFFAERPEGSVSTLKIQRTQQEDSAVYLCASSQGVGEQFFGPGTRLTVL.

The count of this clone is one. This chain connects TRBV28 to TRBJ1-2; D perhaps matches TRBD1 (6 bases). Germline CDR1 is MDHEN and CDR2 is SYDVKM. With 8 bases removed from V and 5 bases from J, the gap between germline ends came to 15 bases. There are 13 residues in the CDR3. The CDR3, as DNA: TGTGCCAGCGGACAGTCCGGGAGGTATGGCTACACCTTC. As protein: CASGQSGRYGYTF.

The chain is built from TRBV28 and TRBJ2-5; 7 bases are a match to TRBD2. V was pared by 3 bases and J by 2 bases, with 6 bases of the junction left unmatched. The length of the CDR3 is 15 residues. Per the germline V gene, CDR1 is MDHEN and CDR2 is SYDVKM. The DNA of the CDR3 is TGTGCCAGCAGTTTGAGGGCTAGCGGTCAAGAGACCCAGTACTTC. It is translated as CASSLRASGQETQYF.

The chain combines TRBV7-9 with TRBJ1-5; a possible D gene is TRBD1 (5 bases). Germline V gene data show CDR1 as SEHNR and CDR2 as FQNEAQ (reference sequence). The CDR3 covers 14 residues. Trimming left V 1 base short and J 7 bases short, with 11 bases between. CDR3 protein: CASSLGQGAQPQHF. The DNA of the CDR3 is TGTGCCAGCAGCTTAGGCCAAGGGGCGCAGCCCCAGCATTTT.

The chain joins TRBV19 to TRBJ2-3; tentatively, D is TRBD1 (7 bases). In germline, CDR1 is LNHDA, CDR2 SQIVND (reference sequence). CDR3 length: 19 residues. V lost 4 bases and J 3 bases, leaving 26 bases between the germline ends. CDR3 residues: CASSSGLEGETGRTDTQYF. The CDR3 nucleotides read TGTGCCAGTAGTAGTGGTCTCGAAGGAGAGACAGGGAGGACAGATACGCAGTATTTT.